This entry describes one T cell receptor (beta chain). The CDR3 consists of 16 residues. Germline V gene data show CDR1 as MDHEN and CDR2 as SYDVKM. The ends were cut back, 1 base at V and 0 bases at J, with 10 bases in the middle. In the study's own analysis: By means of reference gene primer amplification, nucleated cell counts were estimated. TCRdb's table, derived via immunoSEQ multiplex PCR, lists solely in-frame clones and lacks some. D and trimming were read from the DNA, whereas the V and J calls and clone size are those reported in that table. The sample carries roughly 400,000 clones, approximately 90% recorded once. This specimen comes from a study of blood T cell repertoires in COVID-19. Recovered Cohort 3 donors showed two negative PCRs, clearance, or symptom resolution.

This sequence originates from a man aged 25 to 40 who had recovered from COVID-19. Sample: PBMCs or T cells enriched from blood (not recorded which). The chain employs TRBV28 and TRBJ1-5; D perhaps matches TRBD1 (5 bases). The CDR3 reads CASSLYQGYSNQPQHF. The CDR3 region has the DNA TGTGCCAGCAGTTTATACCAGGGTTATAGCAATCAGCCCCAGCATTTT.